This T cell receptor beta chain is from a study of blood T cell repertoires in COVID-19. Looking at the study overall: Collection of acute and convalescent COVID-19 samples took place in the United States, Italy and Spain.

Sequencing was performed with immunoSEQ multiplex PCR; in TCRdb, only in-frame clones are kept and a portion is missing. The sample lists around 120,000 clones; over 75% were seen once. The sequence was collected from a man aged 80 or over with acute or convalescent COVID-19. The sample comprised peripheral blood.

The CDR3 spells CASGLSAGQIFYGYTF. The CDR3 DNA sequence: TGTGCTAGTGGTTTGTCGGCGGGACAGATTTTCTATGGCTACACCTTC. The V and J genes are TRBV12-5 and TRBJ1-2, with 7 bases identical to TRBD1. This CDR3 spans 16 amino acids. CDR1 is LGHNT and CDR2 is FRNRAP in the germline V gene. V lost 2 bases to trimming and J lost 4 bases; unmatched junction nucleotides: 10.